This TCR beta chain was identified in a study of shared clonotypes between healthy human individuals. Study-wide points: An expected dependence of interdonor clonotype sharing on sequencing depth was noted.

This clone showed up just once. Its target is unknown. Additional DNA sequences in this sample encode the identical CDR3. Sequencing used immunoSEQ multiplex PCR; TCRdb keeps in-frame clones, though not all of them. Seen here are about 1.1 million clones, roughly 77% observed once, and the top ten hold approximately 0.95%. This TCR was sampled from a man younger than 35 in good health. Some clones in this sample may be carry-over from other donors' samples. Sequencing was carried out using memory CD4+ T cells from PBMCs. Indicated subset: CD45RA-negative fraction.

The CDR3 here is CASSPGRGNQPQHF. The CDR3 DNA follows: TGTGCCAGCTCACCAGGGAGAGGGAATCAGCCCCAGCATTTT. The chain joins TRBV18 to TRBJ1-5; no reliable D call. CDR1 and CDR2 from the germline V gene are KGHSH and LQKENI. V lost 2 bases and J lost 4, with 9 bases in between. The CDR3 is made up of 14 amino acids.